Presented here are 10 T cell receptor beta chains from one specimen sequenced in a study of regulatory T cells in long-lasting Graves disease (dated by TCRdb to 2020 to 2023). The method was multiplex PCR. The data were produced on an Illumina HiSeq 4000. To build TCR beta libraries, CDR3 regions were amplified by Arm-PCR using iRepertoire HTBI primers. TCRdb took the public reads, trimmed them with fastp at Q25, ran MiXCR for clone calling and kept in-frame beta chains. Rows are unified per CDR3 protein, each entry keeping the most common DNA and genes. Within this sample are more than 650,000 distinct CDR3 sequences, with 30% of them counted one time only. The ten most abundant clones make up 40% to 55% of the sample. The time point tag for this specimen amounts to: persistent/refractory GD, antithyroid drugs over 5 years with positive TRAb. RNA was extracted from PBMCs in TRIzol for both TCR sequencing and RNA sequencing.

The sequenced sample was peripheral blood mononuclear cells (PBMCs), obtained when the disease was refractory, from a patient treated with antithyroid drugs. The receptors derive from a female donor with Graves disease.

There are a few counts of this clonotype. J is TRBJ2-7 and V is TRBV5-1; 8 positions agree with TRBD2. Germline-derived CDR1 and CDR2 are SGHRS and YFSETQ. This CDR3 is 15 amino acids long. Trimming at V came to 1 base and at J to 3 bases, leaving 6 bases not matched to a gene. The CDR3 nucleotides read TGCGCCAGCAGCTTGTACACGCGGGAGGACTACGAGCAGTACTTC. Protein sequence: CASSLYTREDYEQYF.

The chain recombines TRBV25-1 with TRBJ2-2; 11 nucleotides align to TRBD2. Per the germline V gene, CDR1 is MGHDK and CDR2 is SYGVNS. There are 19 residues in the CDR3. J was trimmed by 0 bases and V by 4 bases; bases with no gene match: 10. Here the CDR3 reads CASSGRGSGRVANTGELFF. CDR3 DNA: TGTGCCAGCAGTGGCAGAGGTAGCGGGAGGGTGGCGAACACCGGGGAGCTGTTTTTT.

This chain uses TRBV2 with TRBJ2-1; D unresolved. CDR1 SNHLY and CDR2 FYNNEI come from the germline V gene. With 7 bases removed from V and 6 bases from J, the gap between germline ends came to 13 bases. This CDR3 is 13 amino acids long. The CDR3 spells CASNTYLVNEQFF. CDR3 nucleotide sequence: TGTGCCAGCAATACCTACCTAGTCAATGAGCAGTTCTTC.

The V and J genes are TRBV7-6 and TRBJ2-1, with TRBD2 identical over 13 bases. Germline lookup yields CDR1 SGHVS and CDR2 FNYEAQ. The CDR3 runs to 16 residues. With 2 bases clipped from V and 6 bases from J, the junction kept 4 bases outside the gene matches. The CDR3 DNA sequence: TGTGCCAGCAGCTTAACTAGCGGGAGGGGCAGCAATGAGCAGTTCTTC. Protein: CASSLTSGRGSNEQFF.

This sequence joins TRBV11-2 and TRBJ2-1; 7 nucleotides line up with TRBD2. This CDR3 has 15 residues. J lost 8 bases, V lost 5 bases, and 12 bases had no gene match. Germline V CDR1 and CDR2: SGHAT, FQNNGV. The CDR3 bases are TGTGCCAGCAGCCTACAAGCGGGAACTTCCCATGAGCAGTTCTTC. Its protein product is CASSLQAGTSHEQFF.

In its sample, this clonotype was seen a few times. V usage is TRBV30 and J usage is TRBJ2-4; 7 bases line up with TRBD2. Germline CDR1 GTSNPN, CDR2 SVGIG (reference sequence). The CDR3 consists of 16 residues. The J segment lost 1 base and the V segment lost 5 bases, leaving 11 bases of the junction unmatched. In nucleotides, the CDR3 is TGTGCCTGGGCGCGGGGGATAGCCTCGGCCAAAAACATTCAGTACTTC. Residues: CAWARGIASAKNIQYF.

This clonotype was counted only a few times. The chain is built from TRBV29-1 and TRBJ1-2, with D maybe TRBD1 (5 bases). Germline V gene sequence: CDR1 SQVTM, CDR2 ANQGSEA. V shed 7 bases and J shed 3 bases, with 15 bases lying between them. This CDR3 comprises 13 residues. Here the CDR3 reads CSGGTRGDYGYTF. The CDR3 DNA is TGCAGCGGAGGGACCCGAGGGGACTATGGCTACACCTTC. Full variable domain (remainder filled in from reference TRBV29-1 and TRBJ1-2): SAVISQKPSRDICQRGTSLTIQCQVDSQVTMMFWYRQQPGQSLTLIATANQGSEATYESGFVIDKFPISRPNLTFSTLTVSNMSPEDSSIYLCSGGTRGDYGYTFGSGTRLTVV.

The CDR3 sequence is CASSPLPEGSNQPQHF. CDR3 DNA: TGTGCCAGCTCACCCTTACCCGAAGGGAGCAATCAGCCCCAGCATTTT. This rearrangement joins TRBV18 to TRBJ1-5; D gene uncertain. From germline, CDR1 is KGHSH and CDR2 LQKENI. The CDR3 is 16 amino acids. The germline V and J ends were trimmed by 3 bases and 1 base, with 13 bases remaining between them.

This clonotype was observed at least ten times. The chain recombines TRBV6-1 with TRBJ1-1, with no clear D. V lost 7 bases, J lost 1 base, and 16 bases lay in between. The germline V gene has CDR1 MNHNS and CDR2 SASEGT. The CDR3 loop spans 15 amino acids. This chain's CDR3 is CASNALSDANTEAFF. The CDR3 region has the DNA TGTGCCAGCAACGCCCTGAGTGACGCGAACACTGAAGCTTTCTTT.

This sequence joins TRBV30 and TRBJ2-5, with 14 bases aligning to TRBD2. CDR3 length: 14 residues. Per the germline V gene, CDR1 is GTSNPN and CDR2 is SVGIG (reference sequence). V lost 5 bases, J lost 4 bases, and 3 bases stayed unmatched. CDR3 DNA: TGTGCCTGGGGGACTAGCGGGAGTGCAGAGACCCAGTACTTC. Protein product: CAWGTSGSAETQYF.